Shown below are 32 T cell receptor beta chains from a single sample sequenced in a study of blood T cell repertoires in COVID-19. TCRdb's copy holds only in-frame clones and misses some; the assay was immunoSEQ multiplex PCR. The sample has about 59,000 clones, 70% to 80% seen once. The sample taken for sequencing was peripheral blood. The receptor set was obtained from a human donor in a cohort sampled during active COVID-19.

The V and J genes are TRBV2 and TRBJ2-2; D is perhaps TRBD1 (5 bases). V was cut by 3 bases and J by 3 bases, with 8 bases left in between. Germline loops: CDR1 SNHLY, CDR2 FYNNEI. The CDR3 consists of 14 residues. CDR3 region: CASSELRDTGELFF. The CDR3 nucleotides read TGTGCCAGCAGTGAGCTCAGGGACACCGGGGAGCTGTTTTTT. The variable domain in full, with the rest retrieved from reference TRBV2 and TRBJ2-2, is EPEVTQTPSHQVTQMGQEVILRCVPISNHLYFYWYRQILGQKVEFLVSFYNNEISEKSEIFDDQFSVERPDGSNFTLKIRSTKLEDSAMYFCASSELRDTGELFFGEGSRLTVL.

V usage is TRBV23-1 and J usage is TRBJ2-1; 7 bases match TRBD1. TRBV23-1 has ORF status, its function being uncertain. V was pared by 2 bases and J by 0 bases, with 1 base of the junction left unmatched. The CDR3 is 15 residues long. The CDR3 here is CASSQDRASYNEQFF. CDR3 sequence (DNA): TGCGCCAGCAGTCAAGACAGGGCCTCCTACAATGAGCAGTTCTTC.

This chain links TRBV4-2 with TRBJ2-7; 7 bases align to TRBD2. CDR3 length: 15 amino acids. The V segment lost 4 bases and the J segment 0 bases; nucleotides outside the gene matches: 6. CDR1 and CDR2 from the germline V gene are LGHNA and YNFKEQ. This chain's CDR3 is CASSRYSSGSYEQYF. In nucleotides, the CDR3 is TGTGCCAGCAGCCGATACTCTAGCGGCTCCTACGAGCAGTACTTC.

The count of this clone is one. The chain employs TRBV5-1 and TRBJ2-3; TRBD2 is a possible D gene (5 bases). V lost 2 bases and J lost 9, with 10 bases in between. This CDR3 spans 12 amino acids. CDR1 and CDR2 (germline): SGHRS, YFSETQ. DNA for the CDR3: TGCGCCAGCAGCTTCGGAGGCGACACGCAGTATTTT. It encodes CASSFGGDTQYF.

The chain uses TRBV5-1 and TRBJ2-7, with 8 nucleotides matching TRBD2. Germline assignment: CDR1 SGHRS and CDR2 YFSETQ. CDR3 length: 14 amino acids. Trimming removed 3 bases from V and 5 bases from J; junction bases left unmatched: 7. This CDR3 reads CASSSRRAGDEQYF. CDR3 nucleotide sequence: TGCGCCAGCAGCTCGCGAAGAGCGGGAGACGAGCAGTACTTC.

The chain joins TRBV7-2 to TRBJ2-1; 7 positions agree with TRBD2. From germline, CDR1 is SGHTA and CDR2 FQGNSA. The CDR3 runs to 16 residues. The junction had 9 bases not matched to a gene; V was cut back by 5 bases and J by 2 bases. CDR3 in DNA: TGTGCCAGCAGCGTAGGGGCGGGAGTGCCCTACAATGAGCAGTTCTTC. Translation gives CASSVGAGVPYNEQFF. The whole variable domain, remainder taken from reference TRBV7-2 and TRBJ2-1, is GAGVSQSPSNKVTEKGKDVELRCDPISGHTALYWYRQSLGQGLEFLIYFQGNSAPDKSGLPSDRFSAERTGGSVSTLTIQRTQQEDSAVYLCASSVGAGVPYNEQFFGPGTRLTVL.

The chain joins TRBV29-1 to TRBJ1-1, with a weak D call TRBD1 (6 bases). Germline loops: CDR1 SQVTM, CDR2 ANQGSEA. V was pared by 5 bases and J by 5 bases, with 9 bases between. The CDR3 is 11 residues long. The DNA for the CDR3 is TGCAGCGTTACAGGGAATACTGAAGCTTTCTTT. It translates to CSVTGNTEAFF.

This CDR3 reads CAWADRGPSPLHF. In nucleotides, the CDR3 is TGTGCCTGGGCAGACAGGGGTCCTTCACCCCTCCACTTT. V gene TRBV30 combines with J gene TRBJ1-6; 8 bases are a match to TRBD1. The V gene end was trimmed by 5 bases and the J gene end by 9 bases; junction bases not matched to a gene: 6. The CDR3 consists of 13 residues. Germline CDR1 GTSNPN, CDR2 SVGIG (reference sequence).

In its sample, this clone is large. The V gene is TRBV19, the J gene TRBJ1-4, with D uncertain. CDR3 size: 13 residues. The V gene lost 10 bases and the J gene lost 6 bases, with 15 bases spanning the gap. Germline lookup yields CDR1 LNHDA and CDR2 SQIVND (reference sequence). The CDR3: CATNNVNDEKLFF. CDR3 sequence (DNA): TGTGCCACCAACAACGTCAATGATGAAAAACTGTTTTTT. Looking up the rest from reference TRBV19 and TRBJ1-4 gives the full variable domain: DGGITQSPKYLFRKEGQNVTLSCEQNLNHDAMYWYRQDPGQGLRLIYYSQIVNDFQKGDIAEGYSVSREKKESFPLTVTSAQKNPTAFYLCATNNVNDEKLFFGSGTQLSVL.

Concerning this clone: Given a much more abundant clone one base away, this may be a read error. DNA for the CDR3: TGTGCCAGCAGCGGACAGGATAGCAATCAGCCCCAGCATTTT. It specifies CASSGQDSNQPQHF. The rearrangement uses TRBV5-6 and TRBJ1-5; 7 bases align to TRBD1. The germline CDR1 and CDR2 sequences are SGHDT and YYEEEE. V lost 4 bases and J lost 0; bases outside the gene matches: 1. The CDR3 has 14 residues.

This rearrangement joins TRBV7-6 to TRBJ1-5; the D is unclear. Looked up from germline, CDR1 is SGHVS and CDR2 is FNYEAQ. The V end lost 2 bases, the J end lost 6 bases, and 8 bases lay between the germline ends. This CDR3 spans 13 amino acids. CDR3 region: CASSLSLAQPQHF. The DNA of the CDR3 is TGTGCCAGCAGCTTATCGTTGGCTCAGCCCCAGCATTTT. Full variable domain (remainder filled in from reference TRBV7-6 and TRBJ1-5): GAGVSQSPRYKVTKRGQDVALRCDPISGHVSLYWYRQALGQGPEFLTYFNYEAQQDKSGLPNDRFSAERPEGSISTLTIQRTEQRDSAMYRCASSLSLAQPQHFGDGTRLSIL.

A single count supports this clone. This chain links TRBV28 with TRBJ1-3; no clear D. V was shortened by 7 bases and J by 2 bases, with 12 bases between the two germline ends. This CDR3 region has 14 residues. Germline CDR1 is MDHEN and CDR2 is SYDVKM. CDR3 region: CASTGASPGNTIYF. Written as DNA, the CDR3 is TGTGCCAGCACGGGAGCATCCCCTGGAAACACCATATATTTT.

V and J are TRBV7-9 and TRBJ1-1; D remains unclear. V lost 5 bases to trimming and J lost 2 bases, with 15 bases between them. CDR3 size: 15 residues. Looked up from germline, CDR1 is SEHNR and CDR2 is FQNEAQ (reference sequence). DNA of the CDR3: TGTGCCAGCAGCACGGGAGCTCTTATCAACACTGAAGCTTTCTTT. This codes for CASSTGALINTEAFF.

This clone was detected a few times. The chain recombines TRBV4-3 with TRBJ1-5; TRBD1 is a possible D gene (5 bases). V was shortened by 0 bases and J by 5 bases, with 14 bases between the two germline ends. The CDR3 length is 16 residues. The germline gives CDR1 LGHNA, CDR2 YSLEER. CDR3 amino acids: CASSQELARRDQPQHF. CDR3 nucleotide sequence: TGCGCCAGCAGCCAAGAGTTAGCCCGCAGGGATCAGCCCCAGCATTTT.

Written as DNA, the CDR3 is TGTGCCAGCAGTCCGCTGGGACAGGGGAGTGAGTACTTC. Translating it yields CASSPLGQGSEYF. The V call is TRBV2, the J call TRBJ2-7, with 10 bases aligning to TRBD1. CDR3 length: 13 residues. The junction had 9 bases not matched to a gene; V was cut back by 5 bases and J by 11 bases. CDR1 is SNHLY and CDR2 is FYNNEI in the germline V gene.

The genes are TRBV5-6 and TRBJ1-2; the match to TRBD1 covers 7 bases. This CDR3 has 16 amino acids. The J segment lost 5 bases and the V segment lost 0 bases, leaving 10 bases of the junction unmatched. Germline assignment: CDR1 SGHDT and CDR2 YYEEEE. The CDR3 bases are TGTGCCAGCAGCTTGGGGGCGGGAGGGGGCGCGTATGGCTACACCTTC. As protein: CASSLGAGGGAYGYTF.

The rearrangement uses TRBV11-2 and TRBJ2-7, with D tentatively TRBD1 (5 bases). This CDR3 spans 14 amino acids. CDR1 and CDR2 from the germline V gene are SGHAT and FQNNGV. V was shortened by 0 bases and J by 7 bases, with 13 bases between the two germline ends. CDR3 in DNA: TGTGCCAGCAGCTTAGATCCAGGGTCGCGGGAGCAGTACTTC. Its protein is CASSLDPGSREQYF.

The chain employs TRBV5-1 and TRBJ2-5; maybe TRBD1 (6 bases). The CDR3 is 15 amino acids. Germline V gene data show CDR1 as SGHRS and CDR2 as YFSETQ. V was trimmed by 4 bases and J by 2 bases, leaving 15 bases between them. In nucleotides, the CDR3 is TGCGCCAGCAGCCTAGGTCCGCAGGGGCAAGAGACCCAGTACTTC. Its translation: CASSLGPQGQETQYF.

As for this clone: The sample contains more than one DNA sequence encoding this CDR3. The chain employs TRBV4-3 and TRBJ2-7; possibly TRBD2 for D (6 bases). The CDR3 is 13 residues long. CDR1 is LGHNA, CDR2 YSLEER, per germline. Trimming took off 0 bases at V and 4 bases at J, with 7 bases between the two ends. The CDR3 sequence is CASSQEGGYEQYF. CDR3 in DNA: TGCGCCAGCAGCCAAGAGGGGGGTTACGAGCAGTACTTC.

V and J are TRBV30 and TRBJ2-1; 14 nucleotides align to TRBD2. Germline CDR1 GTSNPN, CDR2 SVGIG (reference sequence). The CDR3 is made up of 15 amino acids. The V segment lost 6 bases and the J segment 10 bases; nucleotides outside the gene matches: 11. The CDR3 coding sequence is TGTGCCTGTTCCGGGGGGACTAGCGGGAGAAAGGAGCAGTTCTTC. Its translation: CACSGGTSGRKEQFF.

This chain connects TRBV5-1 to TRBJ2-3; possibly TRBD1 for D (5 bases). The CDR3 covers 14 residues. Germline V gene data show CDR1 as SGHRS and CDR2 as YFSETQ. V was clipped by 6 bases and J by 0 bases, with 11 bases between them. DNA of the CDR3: TGCGCCAGCAACACCAGGGTTAGCACAGATACGCAGTATTTT. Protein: CASNTRVSTDTQYF.

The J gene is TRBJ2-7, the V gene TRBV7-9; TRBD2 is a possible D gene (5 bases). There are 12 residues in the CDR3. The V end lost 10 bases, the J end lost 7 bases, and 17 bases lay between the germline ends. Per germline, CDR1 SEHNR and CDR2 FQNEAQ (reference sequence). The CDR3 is CATRPSTGEQYF. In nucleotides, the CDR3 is TGTGCCACCAGACCCTCAACGGGGGAGCAGTACTTC.

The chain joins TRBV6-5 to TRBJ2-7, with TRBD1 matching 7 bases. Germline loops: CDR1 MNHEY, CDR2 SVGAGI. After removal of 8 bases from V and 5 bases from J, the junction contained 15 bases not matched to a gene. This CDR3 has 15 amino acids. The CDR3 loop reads CASENPRTGVDEQYF. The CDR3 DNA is TGTGCCAGCGAAAACCCACGCACAGGGGTGGACGAGCAGTACTTC.

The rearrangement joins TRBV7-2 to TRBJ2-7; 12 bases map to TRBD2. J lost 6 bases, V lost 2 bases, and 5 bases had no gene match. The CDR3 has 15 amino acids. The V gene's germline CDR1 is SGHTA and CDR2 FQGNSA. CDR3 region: CASSLQTSGSREQYF. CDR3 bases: TGTGCCAGCAGCTTACAGACTAGCGGGAGTCGCGAGCAGTACTTC. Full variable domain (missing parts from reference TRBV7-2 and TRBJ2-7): GAGVSQSPSNKVTEKGKDVELRCDPISGHTALYWYRQSLGQGLEFLIYFQGNSAPDKSGLPSDRFSAERTGGSVSTLTIQRTQQEDSAVYLCASSLQTSGSREQYFGPGTRLTVT.

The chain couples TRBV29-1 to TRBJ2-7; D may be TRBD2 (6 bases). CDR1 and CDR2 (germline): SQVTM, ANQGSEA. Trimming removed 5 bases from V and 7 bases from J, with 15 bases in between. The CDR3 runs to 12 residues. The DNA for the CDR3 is TGCAGCGTTATACGGGACTCGAGGGAGCAGTACTTC. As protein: CSVIRDSREQYF.

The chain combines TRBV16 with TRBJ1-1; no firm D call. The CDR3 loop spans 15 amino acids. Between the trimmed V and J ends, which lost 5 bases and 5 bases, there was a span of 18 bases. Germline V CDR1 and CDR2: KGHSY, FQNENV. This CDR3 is CASSSPPTGRTEAFF. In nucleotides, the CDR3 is TGTGCCAGCAGCTCCCCCCCGACTGGGAGGACTGAAGCTTTCTTT.

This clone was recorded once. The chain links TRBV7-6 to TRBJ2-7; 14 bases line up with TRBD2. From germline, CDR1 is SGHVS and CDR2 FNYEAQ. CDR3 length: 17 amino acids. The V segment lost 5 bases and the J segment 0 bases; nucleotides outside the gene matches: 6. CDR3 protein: CASSAGLAGGSSYEQYF. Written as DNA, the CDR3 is TGTGCCAGCAGCGCCGGACTAGCGGGAGGTAGCTCCTACGAGCAGTACTTC.

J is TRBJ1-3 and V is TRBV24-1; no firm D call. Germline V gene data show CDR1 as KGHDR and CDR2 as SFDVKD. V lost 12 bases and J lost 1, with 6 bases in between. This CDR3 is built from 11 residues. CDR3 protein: CAATSGNTIYF. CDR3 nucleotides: TGTGCCGCAACTTCTGGAAACACCATATATTTT.

The CDR3: CASSGRDRGGETQYF. The CDR3 DNA is TGTGCCAGCAGCGGCCGGGACAGGGGTGGGGAGACCCAGTACTTC. This rearrangement joins TRBV9 to TRBJ2-5, with 10 bases aligning to TRBD1. The V and J ends lost 3 bases and 5 bases, in that order; junction bases with no gene match: 7. CDR1 and CDR2 (germline): SGDLS, YYNGEE. CDR3 length: 15 residues.

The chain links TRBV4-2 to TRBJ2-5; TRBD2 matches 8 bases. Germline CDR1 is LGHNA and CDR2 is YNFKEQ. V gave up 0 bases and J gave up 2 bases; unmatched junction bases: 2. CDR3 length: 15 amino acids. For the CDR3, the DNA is TGTGCCAGCAGCCAAGACCCGGGGGGGCAAGAGACCCAGTACTTC. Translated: CASSQDPGGQETQYF.

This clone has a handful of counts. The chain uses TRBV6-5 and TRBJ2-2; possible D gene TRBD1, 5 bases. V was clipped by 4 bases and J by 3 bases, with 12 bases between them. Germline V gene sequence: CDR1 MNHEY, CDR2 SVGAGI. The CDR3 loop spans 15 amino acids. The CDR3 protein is CASSWQGGDTGELFF. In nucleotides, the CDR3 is TGTGCCAGCAGTTGGCAGGGTGGGGACACCGGGGAGCTGTTTTTT.

DNA of the CDR3: TGTGCCACCAGCCCGTCGGCGGCCGACAGATCTTACGAGCAGTACTTC. This encodes CATSPSAADRSYEQYF. The chain carries TRBV24-1 and TRBJ2-7; D is perhaps TRBD1 (5 bases). The CDR3 has 16 residues. V was cut by 7 bases and J by 4 bases, with 22 bases left in between. From germline, CDR1 is KGHDR and CDR2 SFDVKD.